The clone carrying this TCR beta chain occurred a few times. The antigen is undetermined. TCRdb used MiXCR to reprocess the reads, holding one entry per CDR3 protein. The sample carries 450,000 to 650,000 distinct CDR3 sequences, roughly 43% recorded once. Germline lookup yields CDR1 SGHTA and CDR2 FQGNSA. The CDR3 has 15 amino acids. V lost 3 bases, J lost 1 base, and 6 bases stayed unmatched. The source of the sample is a study of T cell repertoires in cytomegalovirus infection. Study background: Epitope selection comprised recently identified HLA-C-restricted CMV epitopes and well-studied HLA-B-restricted CMV epitopes. Shared public TCR beta signatures pointed to both CMV infection and a matching HLA type.

General study results and limits: The response measured ex vivo was dominated by TCR beta clonotypes (HLA-C-restricted and CMV-specific). Cumulated frequencies of public TCR beta families served to identify carriers of CMV plus the relevant HLA.

The sequences come from cultured PBMCs, collected from culture after CMV antigen stimulation. The receptor was isolated from a human donor in good health (CMV status not recorded). Some clones in this sample may be carry-over from other donors' samples. The V gene is TRBV7-2, the J gene TRBJ2-7, with 7 nucleotides matching TRBD2. CDR3 coding DNA: TGTGCCAGCAGCTTTAGTGGGGGGGATTCCTACGAGCAGTACTTC. As protein: CASSFSGGDSYEQYF. Filled out from reference TRBV7-2 and TRBJ2-7, the complete variable domain reads GAGVSQSPSNKVTEKGKDVELRCDPISGHTALYWYRQSLGQGLEFLIYFQGNSAPDKSGLPSDRFSAERTGGSVSTLTIQRTQQEDSAVYLCASSFSGGDSYEQYFGPGTRLTVT.